This T cell receptor beta chain was observed in a study of T cell repertoires in cytomegalovirus infection. The CDR3 is made up of 15 amino acids. CDR1 and CDR2 (germline): MNHEY, SMNVEV (reference sequence). A word on this clonotype: Its specificity is unknown. Relative to the germline gene, one junction end is altered; a read error may explain this.

One entry per CDR3 protein, called by TCRdb with MiXCR from the reads. Of fewer than 900,000 distinct CDR3 sequences in the sample, approximately 32% were seen once. The study, taken as a whole, reports: Public TCR beta family frequency separated CMV-and-HLA carriers, including in an independent cohort. Predominance within the ex vivo response was attributable to HLA-C-restricted CMV-specific TCR beta clonotypes.

This chain connects TRBV27 to TRBJ1-6; D is uncertain. This clonotype originated in a human donor in good health (CMV status not recorded). Some clones in this sample may be carry-over from other donors' samples. Sequencing was performed on cultured CD8+ T cells from PBMCs, taken from culture after CMV antigen stimulation. Here the CDR3 reads CASTLRGKGNSPLHF. The CDR3 DNA reads as TGTGCCAGCACTTTACGGGGTAAAGGTAATTCACCCCTCCACTTT.